Below are 30 T cell receptor beta chains sequenced from a single sample in a study of control samples from healthy donors and cancer patients. Profiled with immunoSEQ multiplex PCR; TCRdb holds only in-frame clones, not every one. The sample consists of 70,000 to 95,000 clones, 90% to 95% of them appearing once. Material: PBMCs. The receptors come from a woman aged 40 to 50 with lung cancer.

The chain employs TRBV5-1 and TRBJ1-2, with D tentatively TRBD1 (5 bases). Trimming took off 0 bases at V and 8 bases at J, with 14 bases between the two ends. Germline V gives CDR1 SGHRS, CDR2 YFSETQ. This CDR3 is 14 amino acids long. CDR3 sequence reads: CASSLGWDLDGYTF. CDR3 nucleotide sequence: TGCGCCAGCAGCTTGGGTTGGGACTTGGACGGCTACACCTTC.

The chain combines TRBV3-1 (or the pseudogene TRBV3-2) with TRBJ2-1, with 7 bases lining up with TRBD2. The CDR3 contains 14 residues. Germline CDR1 reads LGHDT; CDR2 reads YNNKEL (reference sequence). Germline trimming cut 4 bases from V and 5 bases from J; bases unmatched to any gene: 5. The CDR3 coding sequence is TGTGCCAGCAGCCCAGTTGGGGGGGACAATGAGCAGTTCTTC. It codes for CASSPVGGDNEQFF.

The chain carries TRBV21-1 and TRBJ1-5; TRBD1, as called in the table, went unchecked against the DNA. TRBV21-1 is tagged as a pseudogene. The CDR3 contains 17 residues. CDR3 bases: TGTGCCAGCAGCAAAGGGGGTGAGGACAGGGGGCCTCAGCCCCAGCATTTT. It is translated as CASSKGGEDRGPQPQHF.

This sequence joins TRBV7-9 and TRBJ1-2; D possibly corresponds to TRBD1 (6 bases). Germline CDR1 is SEHNR and CDR2 is FQNEAQ (reference sequence). This CDR3 has 12 residues. V lost 11 bases, J lost 2 bases, and 12 bases lay in between. The CDR3, as DNA: TGTGCCGGAGAGGGGGTGAACTATGGCTACACCTTC. Encoded protein: CAGEGVNYGYTF. The full variable domain, completed using reference TRBV7-9 and TRBJ1-2, is DTGVSQNPRHKITKRGQNVTFRCDPISEHNRLYWYRQTLGQGPEFLTYFQNEAQLEKSRLLSDRFSAERPKGSFSTLEIQRTEQGDSAMYLCAGEGVNYGYTFGSGTRLTVV.

V is TRBV5-6 and J is TRBJ1-2, with TRBD1 matching 7 bases. V was clipped by 4 bases and J by 4 bases; unmatched bases: 7. There are 14 residues in the CDR3. Germline-derived CDR1 and CDR2 are SGHDT and YYEEEE. The CDR3 nucleotides are TGTGCCAGCAGCAATTACAGGGGAGGCTATGGCTACACCTTC. Translated: CASSNYRGGYGYTF.

This clone was seen only a few times. The V and J genes are TRBV5-4 and TRBJ1-5; TRBD1 matches 8 bases. This CDR3 spans 15 amino acids. Trimming removed 5 bases from V and 3 bases from J; junction bases left unmatched: 7. The germline V gene encodes CDR1 SGHNT and CDR2 YYREEE (reference sequence). DNA of the CDR3: TGTGCCAGCAGTCTTGGACAGGGCCTCAATCAGCCCCAGCATTTT. Translated, it gives CASSLGQGLNQPQHF.

The chain joins TRBV3-1 (or the pseudogene TRBV3-2) to TRBJ2-7, with 7 bases identical to TRBD1. Germline loops: CDR1 LGHDT, CDR2 YNNKEL (reference sequence). J lost 2 bases, V lost 2 bases, and 6 bases had no gene match. The CDR3 has 15 residues. Here the CDR3 DNA reads TGTGCCAGCAGCCAAACTGACAGGGTGACCTACGAGCAGTACTTC. It codes for CASSQTDRVTYEQYF.

The rearrangement links TRBV24-1 to TRBJ2-5, with D perhaps TRBD2 (5 bases). Germline V gene sequence: CDR1 KGHDR, CDR2 SFDVKD. Trimming stripped 0 bases from V and 5 bases from J, with 12 bases between. The CDR3 extends over 15 amino acids. The CDR3 DNA follows: TGTGCCACCAGTGATTTGTCGGGGTTTGAGGAGACCCAGTACTTC. It translates to CATSDLSGFEETQYF.

The chain has TRBV7-6 and TRBJ1-3; 8 positions match TRBD1. V dropped 0 bases and J dropped 0; count of bases not matched to a gene: 4. The length of the CDR3 is 17 residues. Germline CDR1 reads SGHVS; CDR2 reads FNYEAQ. CDR3 nucleotide sequence: TGTGCCAGCAGCTTAGCGGGACAGGTTGACTCTGGAAACACCATATATTTT. Residues: CASSLAGQVDSGNTIYF.

The chain joins TRBV6-5 to TRBJ2-2; 7 bases fit TRBD2. V shed 7 bases, J shed 7 bases, and the junction held 12 bases outside the gene matches. This CDR3 contains 15 residues. Per germline, CDR1 MNHEY and CDR2 SVGAGI. In nucleotides, the CDR3 is TGTGCCAGCACTGGGGGGGGGATACAAGGCGGGGAGCTGTTTTTT. This gives the protein CASTGGGIQGGELFF.

The chain carries TRBV12-3 or TRBV12-4 and TRBJ2-5; D call uncertain. V lost 1 base and J 5 bases, leaving 8 bases between the germline ends. The CDR3 is 13 residues long. CDR3 sequence reads: CASSLGHGETQYF. As DNA, the CDR3 is TGTGCCAGCAGTTTAGGGCACGGGGAGACCCAGTACTTC.

The chain is built from TRBV25-1 and TRBJ2-2; D not certain. Germline V gene data show CDR1 as MGHDK and CDR2 as SYGVNS. The CDR3 covers 11 residues. V was shortened by 6 bases and J by 3 bases, with 2 bases between the two germline ends. The CDR3 nucleotides read TGTGCCAGCAGATACACCGGGGAGCTGTTTTTT. Translation gives CASRYTGELFF.

The gene calls are TRBV5-5 and TRBJ1-1; D not certain. CDR1 and CDR2 (germline): SGHKS, YYEKEE (reference sequence). V lost 0 bases to trimming and J lost 1 base, with 10 bases between them. The CDR3 loop spans 15 amino acids. The CDR3 region is CASSLERPRNTEAFF. Here the CDR3 DNA reads TGTGCCAGCAGCTTGGAAAGGCCCCGGAACACTGAAGCTTTCTTT.

The chain is built from TRBV4-1 and TRBJ1-2; D not resolved. In germline, CDR1 is MGHRA, CDR2 YSYEKL. V was pared by 1 base and J by 5 bases, with 14 bases between. This CDR3 spans 15 amino acids. The CDR3 sequence is CASSQVSGTQYGYTF. The DNA for the CDR3 is TGCGCCAGCAGCCAAGTATCAGGCACCCAATATGGCTACACCTTC.

This chain joins TRBV2 and TRBJ1-2; 11 bases fit TRBD1. CDR3 length: 16 amino acids. Germline CDR1 reads SNHLY; CDR2 reads FYNNEI. V was clipped by 10 bases and J by 3 bases; unmatched bases: 13. CDR3 protein: CATLGTGGGEDYGYTF. The CDR3 DNA reads as TGTGCCACCCTAGGGACAGGGGGTGGAGAGGACTATGGCTACACCTTC.

The chain has TRBV18 and TRBJ2-5, with unresolved D. V lost 4 bases to trimming and J lost 3 bases, with 6 bases between them. Germline loops: CDR1 KGHSH, CDR2 LQKENI. The CDR3 consists of 12 residues. CDR3 amino acids: CASSLNEETQYF. The CDR3 bases are TGTGCCAGCTCACTTAACGAAGAGACCCAGTACTTC.

The chain links TRBV19 to TRBJ2-3; TRBD1 matches 11 bases. There are 17 residues in the CDR3. From germline, CDR1 is LNHDA and CDR2 SQIVND (reference sequence). V dropped 4 bases and J dropped 4; count of bases not matched to a gene: 10. CDR3: CASSRISGTGGADTQYF. The CDR3 DNA reads as TGTGCCAGTAGTAGAATTTCGGGGACAGGGGGGGCAGATACGCAGTATTTT.

The chain carries TRBV4-1 and TRBJ2-3, with TRBD2 identical over 13 bases. The CDR3 is 17 amino acids. Looked up from germline, CDR1 is MGHRA and CDR2 is YSYEKL. Trimming removed 2 bases from V and 6 bases from J; junction bases left unmatched: 8. Written as DNA, the CDR3 is TGCGCCAGCAGCCAAACACTACTAGCGGGGGGGAAGGATACGCAGTATTTT. Translated: CASSQTLLAGGKDTQYF.

This clone appeared a single time. The chain combines TRBV9 with TRBJ1-3; weak D call: TRBD1 (6 bases). Trimming stripped 3 bases from V and 1 base from J, with 17 bases between. The CDR3 has 17 amino acids. Germline V gives CDR1 SGDLS, CDR2 YYNGEE. CDR3 amino acids: CASSGSSKGGSGNTIYF. As DNA, the CDR3 is TGTGCCAGCAGCGGGTCCTCGAAGGGGGGTTCTGGAAACACCATATATTTT. The whole variable domain, remainder taken from reference TRBV9 and TRBJ1-3, is DSGVTQTPKHLITATGQRVTLRCSPRSGDLSVYWYQQSLDQGLQFLIQYYNGEERAKGNILERFSAQQFPDLHSELNLSSLELGDSALYFCASSGSSKGGSGNTIYFGEGSWLTVV.

J is TRBJ1-1 and V is TRBV20-1; D ambiguous. CDR3 size: 11 residues. Germline CDR1 and CDR2: DFQATT and SNEGSKA (reference sequence). Trimming shortened V by 6 bases and J by 5 bases, and 10 bases separated the two germline ends. DNA of the CDR3: TGCAGTGCCCCGAGGGAGACTGAAGCTTTCTTT. It encodes CSAPRETEAFF.

The CDR3: CASSLSADIIRGYTF. The CDR3 DNA sequence: TGTGCCAGCAGTTTATCGGCAGATATCATTCGCGGCTACACCTTC. The V call is TRBV27, the J call TRBJ1-2; no firm D call. CDR1 is MNHEY and CDR2 is SMNVEV in the germline V gene (reference sequence). Trimming removed 0 bases at V and 8 bases at J, with 16 bases between. CDR3 size: 15 residues.

The gene calls are TRBV30 and TRBJ1-5; D perhaps matches TRBD1 (5 bases). There are 15 residues in the CDR3. Deletions cut 0 bases from V and 4 bases from J, with 13 bases between. Per germline, CDR1 GTSNPN and CDR2 SVGIG (reference sequence). The CDR3 loop reads CAWSVNRWENQPQHF. The DNA for the CDR3 is TGTGCCTGGAGTGTAAACAGGTGGGAGAATCAGCCCCAGCATTTT.

The CDR3 loop is CASSFTYEQFF. The DNA of the CDR3 is TGTGCCAGCAGTTTCACATATGAGCAGTTCTTC. The chain joins TRBV6-2 or TRBV6-3 to TRBJ2-1; D not certain. The germline CDR1 and CDR2 sequences are MNHEY and SVGEGT. Trimming took 4 bases from V and 8 from J, leaving 6 bases between them. The CDR3 spans 11 residues.

This clone was seen a single time. The chain carries TRBV19 and TRBJ1-6, with D possibly being TRBD1 (5 bases). V lost 0 bases and J 9 bases, leaving 21 bases between the germline ends. The CDR3 extends over 18 amino acids. Germline V gives CDR1 LNHDA, CDR2 SQIVND (reference sequence). CDR3 amino acids: CASSIDPESGTGVSPLHF. In nucleotides, the CDR3 is TGTGCCAGTAGTATAGATCCCGAATCCGGGACTGGTGTTTCACCCCTCCACTTT.

The chain employs TRBV5-6 and TRBJ1-1, with D possibly being TRBD1 (6 bases). The CDR3 covers 14 residues. V was trimmed by 4 bases and J by 1 base, leaving 11 bases between them. Germline CDR1 is SGHDT and CDR2 is YYEEEE. The CDR3 DNA follows: TGTGCCAGCAGCATCGGACAGCAGAACACTGAAGCTTTCTTT. This codes for CASSIGQQNTEAFF.

The rearrangement links TRBV6-5 to TRBJ2-3; D might be TRBD1 (5 bases). CDR1 and CDR2 from the germline V gene are MNHEY and SVGAGI. Trimming shortened V by 5 bases and J by 4 bases, and 10 bases separated the two germline ends. The CDR3 contains 13 residues. CDR3: CASSPVGADTQYF. In DNA form, the CDR3 reads TGTGCCAGCAGTCCGGTAGGGGCAGATACGCAGTATTTT.

The rearrangement links TRBV2 to TRBJ1-4, with unresolved D. Trimming took off 2 bases at V and 4 bases at J, with 11 bases between the two ends. The CDR3 totals 15 residues. Germline lookup yields CDR1 SNHLY and CDR2 FYNNEI. This CDR3 reads CASSEMGSGNEKLFF. CDR3 DNA sequence: TGTGCCAGCAGTGAAATGGGTTCGGGTAATGAAAAACTGTTTTTT.

The chain couples TRBV7-2 to TRBJ1-1, with D uncertain. This CDR3 region has 11 residues. Trimming shortened V by 6 bases and J by 7 bases, and 9 bases separated the two germline ends. CDR1 and CDR2 from the germline V gene are SGHTA and FQGNSA. CDR3 residues: CASRQLSEAFF. CDR3 in DNA: TGTGCCAGCAGACAGCTCAGTGAAGCTTTCTTT.

The rearrangement joins TRBV2 to TRBJ2-1, with TRBD2 matching over 15 bases. This CDR3 is 16 amino acids long. V shed 2 bases, J shed 10 bases, and the junction held 6 bases outside the gene matches. The germline gives CDR1 SNHLY, CDR2 FYNNEI. As DNA, the CDR3 is TGTGCCAGCAGTGAATGGACTAGCGGGGGGGCTATCGAGCAGTTCTTC. Encoded protein: CASSEWTSGGAIEQFF.

This clone appeared a single time. The J gene is TRBJ2-3, the V gene TRBV5-1, with 9 bases lining up with TRBD2. Unmatched junction bases numbered 4, after V lost 0 bases and J lost 2 bases. The CDR3 contains 16 residues. The germline CDR1 and CDR2 sequences are SGHRS and YFSETQ. CDR3 protein: CASSLVSGGYTDTQYF. The CDR3 region has the DNA TGCGCCAGCAGCTTGGTTAGCGGGGGATACACAGATACGCAGTATTTT.